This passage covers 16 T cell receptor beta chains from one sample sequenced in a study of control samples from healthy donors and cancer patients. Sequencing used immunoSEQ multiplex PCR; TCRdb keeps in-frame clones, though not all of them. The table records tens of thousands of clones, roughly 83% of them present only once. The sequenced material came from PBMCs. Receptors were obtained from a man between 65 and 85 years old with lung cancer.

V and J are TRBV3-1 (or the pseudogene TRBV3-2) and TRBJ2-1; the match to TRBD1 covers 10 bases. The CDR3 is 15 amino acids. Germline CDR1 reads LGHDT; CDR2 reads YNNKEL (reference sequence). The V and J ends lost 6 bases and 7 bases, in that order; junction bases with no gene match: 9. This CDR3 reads CASRPGTGDVNEQFF. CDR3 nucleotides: TGTGCCAGCAGACCCGGGACAGGGGATGTGAATGAGCAGTTCTTC.

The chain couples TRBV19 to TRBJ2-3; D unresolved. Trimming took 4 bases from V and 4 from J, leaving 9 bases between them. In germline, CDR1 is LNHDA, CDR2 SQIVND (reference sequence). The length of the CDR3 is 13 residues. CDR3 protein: CASSTLKADTQYF. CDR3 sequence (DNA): TGTGCCAGTAGTACCCTTAAAGCAGATACGCAGTATTTT.

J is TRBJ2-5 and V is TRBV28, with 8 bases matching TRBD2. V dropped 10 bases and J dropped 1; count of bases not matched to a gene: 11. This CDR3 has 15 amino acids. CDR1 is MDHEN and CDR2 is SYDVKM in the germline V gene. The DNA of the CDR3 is TGTGCCACGAAATGGGGACTAGGCCGCCAAGAGACCCAGTACTTC. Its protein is CATKWGLGRQETQYF.

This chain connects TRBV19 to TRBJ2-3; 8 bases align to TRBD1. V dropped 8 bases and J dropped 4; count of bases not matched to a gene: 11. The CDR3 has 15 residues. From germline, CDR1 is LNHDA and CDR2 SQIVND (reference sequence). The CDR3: CASAWQGARPDTQYF. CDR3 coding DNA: TGTGCCAGTGCCTGGCAGGGGGCACGGCCAGATACGCAGTATTTT.

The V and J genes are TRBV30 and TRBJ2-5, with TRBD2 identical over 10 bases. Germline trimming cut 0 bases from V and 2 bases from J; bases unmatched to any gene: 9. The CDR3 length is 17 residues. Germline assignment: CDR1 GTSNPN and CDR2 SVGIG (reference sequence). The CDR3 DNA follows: TGTGCCTGGAGTGTACCTCAACTAGCGGGGCGGCAAGAGACCCAGTACTTC. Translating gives CAWSVPQLAGRQETQYF.

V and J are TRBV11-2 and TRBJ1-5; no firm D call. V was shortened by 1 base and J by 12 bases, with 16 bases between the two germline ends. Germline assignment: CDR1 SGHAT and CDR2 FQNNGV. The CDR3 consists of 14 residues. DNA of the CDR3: TGTGCCAGCAGCTTAGCTACCTCGGGCGTCGGCCAGCATTTT. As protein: CASSLATSGVGQHF.

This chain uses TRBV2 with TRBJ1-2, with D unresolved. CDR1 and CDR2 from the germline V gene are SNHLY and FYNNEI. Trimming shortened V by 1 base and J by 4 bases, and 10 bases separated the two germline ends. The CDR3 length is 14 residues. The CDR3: CASSEGAAGYGYTF. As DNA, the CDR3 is TGTGCCAGCAGTGAAGGGGCGGCAGGCTATGGCTACACCTTC.

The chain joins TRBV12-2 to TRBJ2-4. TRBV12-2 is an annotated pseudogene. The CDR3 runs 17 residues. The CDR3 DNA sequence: TGTGCAAGTCGCCCCGACACTCCGCCAACCGGGAAAAACATTCAGTACTTC. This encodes CASRPDTPPTGKNIQYF.

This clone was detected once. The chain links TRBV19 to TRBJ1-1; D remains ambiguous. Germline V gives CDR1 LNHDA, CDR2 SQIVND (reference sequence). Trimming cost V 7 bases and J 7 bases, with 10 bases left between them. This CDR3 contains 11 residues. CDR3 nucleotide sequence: TGTGCCAGTACCACACGGCTTGAAGCTTTCTTT. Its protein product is CASTTRLEAFF.

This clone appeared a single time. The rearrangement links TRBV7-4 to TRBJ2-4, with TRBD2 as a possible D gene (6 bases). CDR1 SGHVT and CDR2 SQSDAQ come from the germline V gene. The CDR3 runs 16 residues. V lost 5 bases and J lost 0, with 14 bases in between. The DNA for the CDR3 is TGTGCCAGCAGCCGGTCTGGCGGGGTAGCCAAAAACATTCAGTACTTC. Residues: CASSRSGGVAKNIQYF.

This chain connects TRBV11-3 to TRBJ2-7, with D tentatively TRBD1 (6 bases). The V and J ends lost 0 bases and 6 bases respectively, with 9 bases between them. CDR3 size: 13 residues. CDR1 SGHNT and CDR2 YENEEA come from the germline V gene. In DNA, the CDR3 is TGTGCCAGCAGCTTAGAACAGGGTTCCGAGCAGTACTTC. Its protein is CASSLEQGSEQYF.

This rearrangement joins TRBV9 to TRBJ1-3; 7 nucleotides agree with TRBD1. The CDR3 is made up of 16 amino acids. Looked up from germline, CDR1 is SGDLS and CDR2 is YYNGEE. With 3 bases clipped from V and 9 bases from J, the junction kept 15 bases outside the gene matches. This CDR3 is CASSAGTADLRGTIYF. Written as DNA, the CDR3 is TGTGCCAGCAGCGCAGGGACAGCAGACCTGAGGGGCACCATATATTTT. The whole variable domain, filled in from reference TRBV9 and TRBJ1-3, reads DSGVTQTPKHLITATGQRVTLRCSPRSGDLSVYWYQQSLDQGLQFLIQYYNGEERAKGNILERFSAQQFPDLHSELNLSSLELGDSALYFCASSAGTADLRGTIYFGEGSWLTVV.

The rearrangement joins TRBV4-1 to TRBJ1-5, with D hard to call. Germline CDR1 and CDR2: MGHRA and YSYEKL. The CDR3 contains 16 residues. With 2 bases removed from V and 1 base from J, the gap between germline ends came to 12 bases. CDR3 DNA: TGCGCCAGCAGCCAAACGGACGGCTTAAGCAATCAGCCCCAGCATTTT. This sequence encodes CASSQTDGLSNQPQHF.

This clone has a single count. CDR3 loop: CASSPLDSTATLNTEAFF. CDR3 DNA sequence: TGTGCCAGCTCACCCTTAGACTCGACGGCGACCTTAAACACTGAAGCTTTCTTT. V is TRBV18 and J is TRBJ1-1; D gene ambiguous. This CDR3 has 18 amino acids. Germline-derived CDR1 and CDR2 are KGHSH and LQKENI. The V end was cut by 3 bases, the J end by 2 bases, with 22 bases between.

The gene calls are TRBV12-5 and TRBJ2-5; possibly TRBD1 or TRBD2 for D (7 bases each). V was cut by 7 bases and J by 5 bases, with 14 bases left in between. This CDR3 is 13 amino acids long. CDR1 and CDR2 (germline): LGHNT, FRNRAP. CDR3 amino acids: CASAFQGGETQYF. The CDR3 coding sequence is TGTGCTAGTGCCTTCCAGGGGGGGGAGACCCAGTACTTC. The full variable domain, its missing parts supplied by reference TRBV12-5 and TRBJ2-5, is DARVTQTPRHKVTEMGQEVTMRCQPILGHNTVFWYRQTMMQGLELLAYFRNRAPLDDSGMPKDRFSAEMPDATLATLKIQPSEPRDSAVYFCASAFQGGETQYFGPGTRLLVL.

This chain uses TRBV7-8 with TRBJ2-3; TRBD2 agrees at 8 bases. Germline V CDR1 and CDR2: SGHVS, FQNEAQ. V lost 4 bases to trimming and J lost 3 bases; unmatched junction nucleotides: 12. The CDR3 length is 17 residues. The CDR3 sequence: CASSSPGGRGVTDTQYF. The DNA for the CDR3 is TGTGCCAGCAGCTCGCCCGGAGGGCGGGGGGTAACAGATACGCAGTATTTT.